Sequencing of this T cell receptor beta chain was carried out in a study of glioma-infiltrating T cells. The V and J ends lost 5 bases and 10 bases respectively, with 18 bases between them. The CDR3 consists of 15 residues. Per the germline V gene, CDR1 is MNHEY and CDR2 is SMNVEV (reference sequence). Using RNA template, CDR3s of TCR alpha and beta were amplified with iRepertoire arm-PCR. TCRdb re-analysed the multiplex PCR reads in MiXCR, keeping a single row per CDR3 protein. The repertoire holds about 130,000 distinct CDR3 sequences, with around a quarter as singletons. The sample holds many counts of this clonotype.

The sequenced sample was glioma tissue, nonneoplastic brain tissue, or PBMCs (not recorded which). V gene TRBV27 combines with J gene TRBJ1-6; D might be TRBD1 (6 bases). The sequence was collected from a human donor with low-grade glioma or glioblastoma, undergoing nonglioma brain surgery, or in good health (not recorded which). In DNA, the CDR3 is TGTGCCAGCAGTCCCTTGGGGGTAGGGGGATCACCCCTCCACTTT. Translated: CASSPLGVGGSPLHF.